This TCR beta chain was profiled in a study of T cell responses to AZD1222 COVID-19 vaccine. Sequencing was performed with immunoSEQ multiplex PCR; in TCRdb, only in-frame clones are kept and a portion is missing. The sample comprises roughly 80,000 clones, around nine tenths of which are singletons, and less than 5.5% rests with the top ten. The study, taken as a whole, reports: Sampling that yielded the repertoires occurred only after the peak T cell response. The sample set comprised mostly white British donors with more females, and clonal diversity was possibly underestimated. Vaccine-associated CD4 TCRs spanned spike, dominant at 160-218 and 743-854.

Points on this clone: As yet, its antigen is unknown.

This CDR3 contains 17 residues. Germline V gives CDR1 SEHNR, CDR2 FQNEAQ (reference sequence). Trimming removed 3 bases at V and 5 bases at J, with 19 bases between. The sequencing used peripheral blood, collected on day 0 of MenACWY control vaccination. V is TRBV7-9 and J is TRBJ1-4; the D is unclear. This clonotype originated in an adult in good health. The CDR3, as DNA: TGTGCCAGCAGCTTTACCCCAACGCGGTCGGGGAATGAAAAACTGTTTTTT. Residues: CASSFTPTRSGNEKLFF.